The 12 T cell receptor beta chains below were found in one sample sequenced in a study of human T cells and chemical hapten exposure. Time point specified: patch test 1, 2 weeks after DPC sensitization. Treatment denoted: therapeutic diphenylcyclopropenone sensitization with weekly scalp DPC. MiXCR, applied by TCRdb to the RACE reads, yields one record per CDR3 protein. Seen here are more than 100,000 distinct CDR3 sequences, around 13% observed once, and the top ten hold around 0.99%. The source material was whole blood, sampled in connection with sensitization to the hapten diphenylcyclopropenone (DPC). These receptors all stem from a man in his late teens or twenties with alopecia areata. Some clones in this sample may be carry-over from other donors' samples.

This rearrangement joins TRBV20-1 to TRBJ2-3; 13 nucleotides align to TRBD2. CDR1 and CDR2 (germline): DFQATT, SNEGSKA (reference sequence). The trim removed 5 bases at V and 1 base at J, leaving 9 bases unmatched. The CDR3 is made up of 17 amino acids. The CDR3 DNA reads as TGCAGTGCTTTGACTAGCGGGGGGACCGCGGGCACAGATACGCAGTATTTT. This sequence encodes CSALTSGGTAGTDTQYF.

The chain recombines TRBV9 with TRBJ1-1; D ambiguous. Trimming took 3 bases from V and 0 from J, leaving 6 bases between them. The length of the CDR3 is 13 residues. CDR1 and CDR2 (germline): SGDLS, YYNGEE. CDR3 nucleotide sequence: TGTGCCAGCAGCGCCAACATGAACACTGAAGCTTTCTTT. Residues: CASSANMNTEAFF. The whole variable domain, filled in from reference TRBV9 and TRBJ1-1, reads DSGVTQTPKHLITATGQRVTLRCSPRSGDLSVYWYQQSLDQGLQFLIQYYNGEERAKGNILERFSAQQFPDLHSELNLSSLELGDSALYFCASSANMNTEAFFGQGTRLTVV.

This chain uses TRBV7-3 with TRBJ2-2; 7 bases match TRBD2. V shed 1 base and J 1 base; nucleotides not matched to a gene: 6. This CDR3 is 17 amino acids long. The germline gives CDR1 SGHTA, CDR2 FQGTGA. The CDR3 sequence is CASSLRPIAGNTGELFF. Written as DNA, the CDR3 is TGTGCCAGCAGCTTAAGGCCGATAGCGGGGAACACCGGGGAGCTGTTTTTT.

This clonotype was detected a few times. The rearrangement uses TRBV12-3 or TRBV12-4 and TRBJ1-5; D perhaps matches TRBD1 (5 bases). CDR3 length: 15 residues. Trimming removed 3 bases from V and 1 base from J, with 10 bases in between. The CDR3 DNA follows: TGTGCCAGCAGTTTGAAGGGGTCGAGCAATCAGCCCCAGCATTTT. Translating gives CASSLKGSSNQPQHF.

The table lists this clonotype with a few counts. The chain employs TRBV10-3 and TRBJ2-7, with 9 bases lining up with TRBD1. The V gene end was trimmed by 6 bases and the J gene end by 2 bases; junction bases not matched to a gene: 2. The CDR3 has 13 residues. Germline CDR1 is ENHRY and CDR2 is SYGVKD. The CDR3 DNA is TGTGCCATCAGAGGACAGGGGACCTACGAGCAGTACGTC. Its translation: CAIRGQGTYEQYV.

This clonotype was observed a few times. V usage is TRBV5-1 and J usage is TRBJ1-4; D not resolved. Germline CDR1 is SGHRS and CDR2 is YFSETQ. Trimming shortened V by 3 bases and J by 8 bases, and 14 bases separated the two germline ends. The CDR3 is 14 residues long. The CDR3 coding sequence is TGCGCCAGCAGCTCGGGTTCTCTGGTCGAAAAACTGTTTTTT. It yields the protein CASSSGSLVEKLFF.

This CDR3 reads CASSDWTSVNEQFF. The CDR3, as DNA: TGCGCCAGCAGTGACTGGACTAGCGTCAATGAGCAGTTCTTC. The gene calls are TRBV10-1 and TRBJ2-1; 9 nucleotides agree with TRBD2. Trimming took 3 bases from V and 6 from J; bases not matched to a gene: 3. The CDR3 has 14 residues. Germline V gene sequence: CDR1 WNHNN, CDR2 SYGVQD (reference sequence).

This clonotype was detected a few times. The J gene is TRBJ2-3, the V gene TRBV6-5; TRBD2 matches 7 bases. The CDR3 length is 18 residues. Germline CDR1 and CDR2: MNHEY and SVGAGI. V lost 4 bases and J lost 5; bases outside the gene matches: 18. The chain's CDR3 is CASSSLAFGGGERDTQYF. The CDR3 DNA sequence: TGTGCCAGCAGTTCCCTCGCTTTCGGGGGAGGGGAAAGAGATACGCAGTATTTT.

In this sample, this clonotype turned up a few times. The rearrangement joins TRBV27 to TRBJ1-6, with D possibly being TRBD1 (5 bases). Germline CDR1 is MNHEY and CDR2 is SMNVEV (reference sequence). This CDR3 has 15 amino acids. Between the trimmed V and J ends, which lost 6 bases and 6 bases, there was a span of 15 bases. CDR3 sequence: CASRLQGYSNSPLHF. The DNA for the CDR3 is TGTGCCAGCAGACTTCAGGGTTATAGTAATTCACCCCTCCACTTT.

The gene calls are TRBV12-3 or TRBV12-4 and TRBJ2-1; no clear D gene. CDR3 length equals 15 residues. Trimming took 6 bases from V and 0 from J, leaving 12 bases between them. The CDR3 loop is CASRSLKSSYNEQFF. Here the CDR3 DNA reads TGTGCCAGCAGGAGCCTAAAGAGCTCCTACAATGAGCAGTTCTTC.

This clonotype was counted a few times. The chain recombines TRBV2 with TRBJ1-5; tentatively, D is TRBD1 (5 bases). Trimming took 4 bases from V and 7 from J, leaving 17 bases between them. The germline V gene has CDR1 SNHLY and CDR2 FYNNEI. The CDR3 consists of 15 residues. CDR3 loop: CASSARGALDQPQHF. The CDR3 DNA sequence: TGTGCCAGCAGTGCAAGAGGGGCGTTGGACCAGCCCCAGCATTTT.

J is TRBJ1-3 and V is TRBV2; no firm D call. Germline loops: CDR1 SNHLY, CDR2 FYNNEI. This CDR3 has 14 amino acids. V dropped 0 bases and J dropped 4 bases, with 7 bases sitting between them. CDR3 bases: TGTGCCAGCAGTGAAGCAGGGCGGGGAAACACCATATATTTT. Translating gives CASSEAGRGNTIYF.